This TCR beta chain was recorded in a study of T cells in Graves' hyperthyroidism and ophthalmopathy (dated 2019 in TCRdb). Study-wide context: Peripheral blood samples were taken at initial diagnosis, before any treatment was given. A discovery cohort of about a hundred patients, approximately 44 with Graves' ophthalmopathy and approximately 55 with stable Graves' hyperthyroidism, was used to find distinguishing TCR V-J signatures. Prospective prediction of ophthalmopathy was tested in an independent validation cohort of fewer than 20 hyperthyroidism patients and 17 patients who later progressed to ophthalmopathy. The approximately 95 discovery patients were divided at random into training and test sets in a 7:3 ratio. The study also compared thyroid tissue and blood T-cell repertoires from five or six Graves' hyperthyroidism patients. After blood sampling, hyperthyroidism patients were treated with methimazole at a starting dose of 30 mg daily, and ophthalmopathy patients were treated with high-dose intravenous methylprednisolone. The paper reports TCR Vbeta CDR3 sequencing of roughly 140 peripheral blood samples: around 45 ophthalmopathy, approximately 74 hyperthyroidism and around 17 progressor patients.

The research as a whole found: Blood samples also contained most of the expanded thyroid clonotypes (frequency above 0.001), which suggests that blood repertoires may reflect thyroid immune responses. In validation, the model predicted progression to ophthalmopathy with just under 71% sensitivity and around 72% specificity, a median of about 6 months before onset. A model built on a 13 V-J signature distinguished ophthalmopathy from stable hyperthyroidism, reaching around 87% sensitivity and about 81% specificity in cross-validation and 80%/75% in testing. No statistical method was used to fix the sample size in advance, and group allocation was not hidden from the investigators.

This clonotype was detected ten times or more. The antigen it binds to is not known. The input lacks base qualities; no much larger clone sits a single base away. Graves' hyperthyroidism was defined as stable when no progression to ophthalmopathy occurred over 18 months of follow-up. Hyperthyroidism patients were aged 18 to 65 years and newly diagnosed, with disease duration of less than 2 months. Patients with uncontrolled infections, other autoimmune diseases, pregnancy or lactation were excluded. Diagnoses relied on clinical symptoms, serum thyroxine and TRAb, thyroid ultrasound and orbital computed tomography. PBMCs were isolated from approximately 10 ml of fresh peripheral blood by Ficoll-Paque density gradient centrifugation. Total RNA was extracted with Trizol reagent, and quality was checked on an Agilent 2100 Bioanalyzer. TCR beta CDR3 regions were amplified from RNA transcripts. For the first round of RT-PCR on the TCR CDR3, the HTBI primer set was used together with the Qiagen OneStep RT-PCR kit. A second multiplex PCR round built the libraries, followed by size selection and purification. Libraries were sequenced paired-end with 100 bp reads on an Illumina HiSeq2000. Under the source paper's analysis protocol: SOAPnuke was used to process the raw data, with reads discarded if the reads contained adapters or uncalled bases, had a mean Phred below 15, or lacked an exact constant-primer or identifier match. COPE v1.2.5 was used to merge high-quality paired reads, and clonotypes were defined as unique nucleotide sequences. MiTCR v1.1 was used to align the clonotypes against IMGT TRBV, TRBD and TRBJ reference segments. Analysis was restricted to V-J combinations with a frequency above 0.0001, which covered about 99% of repertoires. The TCS score was defined as the ratio of F50 (clonal expansion) to E x V (chaos), calculated using BLOSUM62-based TCRdist between CDR3 peptides within each V-J. Welch's t-statistics and random forest reduced around 550 V-J features to roughly 13, which were used in a naive Bayes classifier (R e1071). Using fastp at Q25 and MiXCR, TCRdb reprocessed the public reads and kept productive beta chains. Rows are unified per CDR3 protein, each entry keeping the most common DNA and genes. The V and J calls come from TCRdb's annotation, not from the publication. The sample table shows around 520,000 distinct CDR3 sequences, and 14% are seen once. The ten largest clones take up over 11% of the sample.

This sequence originates from a woman aged 40 to 49 with Graves' hyperthyroidism. The material sequenced was blood.

For the CDR3, the sequence is CASSGTTSGRDQETQYF. The sequenced DNA: TGTGCCAGCAGTGGGACGACTAGCGGGAGGGACCAAGAGACCCAGTACTTC. The rearrangement joined TRBV2 to TRBJ2-5; the central 14 bases match TRBD2. V and J are trimmed by 4 bases and 0 bases, and the gene matches miss 4 bases of the junction. For CDR1 and CDR2, the germline V gene lists SNHLY and FYNNEI. From the cysteine up to the phenylalanine, the CDR3 has a length of 17 residues. This entry keeps only the CDR3 DNA: 51 bases, framed from base 1.